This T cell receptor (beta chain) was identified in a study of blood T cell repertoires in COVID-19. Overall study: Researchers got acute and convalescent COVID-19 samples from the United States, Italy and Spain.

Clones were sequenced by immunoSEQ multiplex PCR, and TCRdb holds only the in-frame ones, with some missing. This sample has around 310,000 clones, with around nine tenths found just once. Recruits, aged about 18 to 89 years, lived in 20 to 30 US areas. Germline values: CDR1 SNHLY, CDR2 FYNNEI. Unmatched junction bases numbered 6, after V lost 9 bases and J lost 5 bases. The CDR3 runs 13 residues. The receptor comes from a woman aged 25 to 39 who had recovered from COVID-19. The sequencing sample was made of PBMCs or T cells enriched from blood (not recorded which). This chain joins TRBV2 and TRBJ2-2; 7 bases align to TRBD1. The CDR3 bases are TGTGCCAGGGGACAGAGTCGGACCGGGGAGCTGTTTTTT. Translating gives CARGQSRTGELFF.